This is a list of T cell receptor beta chains from one sample in a study of T-cell memory formation after mild COVID-19. Each CDR3 protein gets one entry after TCRdb re-called the 5' RACE reads with MiXCR. The data show some 350,000 distinct CDR3 sequences, 10% to 15% seen once. The sample comprised PBMCs or a T cell subset sorted from them (not recorded which). The receptors derive from a man between 18 and 35 years old who had mild COVID-19 (a few samples of this study predate the infection). Cell type and time point are not known. Both conserved end residues are part of each CDR3. D genes are given only for firm matches. The size field is filled for only some rows; it gives once, few, many or a size class.

D | size | J | V | CDR3 | DNA
NA | few | TRBJ2-1 | TRBV7-3 | CASSFRDGGGEQFF | TGTGCCAGCAGCTTCCGCGACGGAGGAGGGGAGCAGTTCTTC
NA | many | TRBJ2-1 | TRBV3-1 | CASSQGGYNEQFF | TGTGCCAGCAGCCAAGGGGGTTACAATGAGCAGTTCTTC
NA | NA | TRBJ2-7 | TRBV7-9 | CASSLVAAAGEQYF | TGTGCCAGCAGCTTAGTGGCGGCCGCCGGCGAGCAGTACTTC
TRBD1 | NA | TRBJ1-1 | TRBV20-1 | CSARDRTGNTEAFF | TGCAGTGCTAGAGATAGGACAGGGAACACTGAAGCTTTCTTT
TRBD1 | NA | TRBJ2-3 | TRBV2 | CASSLQTGSWYF | TGTGCCAGCAGCCTACAGACAGGGAGTTGGTATTTT
NA | NA | TRBJ2-1 | TRBV11-2 | CASSTRGNEQFF | TGTGCCAGCAGCACTAGGGGAAATGAGCAGTTCTTC
NA | NA | TRBJ1-1 | TRBV6-6 | CASSYRAKNTEAFF | TGTGCCAGCAGTTACCGGGCAAAGAACACTGAAGCTTTCTTT
NA | few | TRBJ2-3 | TRBV7-6 | CASQPGATDTQYF | TGTGCCAGCCAACCGGGGGCCACAGATACGCAGTATTTT
NA | few | TRBJ2-1 | TRBV20-1 | CSARSRYNEQFF | TGCAGTGCTAGGAGCCGGTACAATGAGCAGTTCTTC
TRBD2 | NA | TRBJ2-5 | TRBV12-3/TRBV12-4 | CASRASGDKRETQYF | TGTGCCAGCAGAGCTAGCGGGGACAAACGGGAGACCCAGTACTTC
TRBD2 | few | TRBJ2-3 | TRBV4-3 | CASSRSIAGGGPDTQYF | TGCGCCAGCAGCCGATCTATAGCGGGGGGCGGGCCAGATACGCAGTATTTT
NA | NA | TRBJ2-3 | TRBV12-3/TRBV12-4 | CASSFSWTDTQYF | TGTGCCAGCAGTTTTTCGTGGACAGATACGCAGTATTTT
TRBD1 | few | TRBJ1-1 | TRBV29-1 | CSGGQMNTEAFF | TGCAGCGGGGGACAGATGAACACTGAAGCTTTCTTT
TRBD2 | NA | TRBJ2-5 | TRBV29-1 | CSVVRGGSETQYF | TGCAGCGTTGTCCGGGGAGGGTCGGAGACCCAGTACTTC
NA | few | TRBJ2-1 | TRBV11-3 | CASSPGSARLNEQFF | TGTGCCAGCAGCCCCGGCTCAGCGAGGTTGAATGAGCAGTTCTTC
NA | few | TRBJ1-2 | TRBV6-6 | CASSFRGSGGYTF | TGTGCCAGCAGCTTCAGGGGTTCTGGTGGCTACACCTTC
NA | NA | TRBJ2-1 | TRBV11-2 | CASSPNGGRDEQFF | TGTGCCAGCAGCCCCAACGGGGGTAGGGATGAGCAGTTCTTC
NA | many | TRBJ1-2 | TRBV5-1 | CASSLTANYGYTF | TGCGCCAGCAGCTTGACGGCTAACTATGGCTACACCTTC
NA | few | TRBJ1-5 | TRBV2 | CASSEGSRQPQHF | TGTGCCAGCAGTGAAGGGTCGAGGCAGCCCCAGCATTTT
TRBD1 | many | TRBJ2-3 | TRBV28 | CASSLKGGETQYF | TGTGCCAGCAGTTTGAAAGGGGGCGAGACGCAGTATTTT
NA | few | TRBJ1-5 | TRBV7-2 | CASSFRASQPQHF | TGTGCCAGCAGCTTCAGGGCTTCCCAGCCCCAGCATTTT
NA | NA | TRBJ1-3 | TRBV7-8 | CASSSDRRTGSSGNTIYF | TGTGCCAGCAGCTCGGATAGGCGAACAGGGTCCTCTGGAAACACCATATATTTT
NA | many | TRBJ2-5 | TRBV5-1 | CASSLFETQYF | TGCGCCAGCAGCTTATTCGAGACCCAGTACTTC
TRBD1 | NA | TRBJ2-7 | TRBV5-1 | CASSFVQGALRAYEQYF | TGCGCCAGCAGCTTTGTGCAGGGGGCCCTCCGAGCCTACGAGCAGTACTTC
NA | many | TRBJ2-3 | TRBV6-4 | CASSDTGTATDTQYF | TGTGCCAGCAGTGATACGGGGACGGCCACAGATACGCAGTATTTT
TRBD2 | NA | TRBJ2-3 | TRBV5-6 | CASSSALLAGGADTQYF | TGTGCCAGCAGCTCCGCCCTCCTAGCGGGGGGTGCAGATACGCAGTATTTT
NA | NA | TRBJ2-3 | TRBV29-1 | CSGGTPSTDTQYF | TGCAGCGGGGGGACACCGAGCACAGATACGCAGTATTTT
TRBD1 | NA | TRBJ2-7 | TRBV10-2 | CASRVGTGGYEQYF | TGCGCCAGTCGGGTAGGGACAGGGGGCTACGAGCAGTACTTC
NA | few | TRBJ2-5 | TRBV12-3/TRBV12-4 | CASSLWRGQIQETQYF | TGTGCCAGCAGTTTGTGGAGGGGCCAAATCCAAGAGACCCAGTACTTC
TRBD1 | NA | TRBJ2-3 | TRBV11-2 | CASSSRDRGRTDTQYF | TGTGCCAGCAGCTCCAGGGACAGGGGGCGGACAGATACGCAGTATTTT
TRBD1 | many | TRBJ2-1 | TRBV7-9 | CASSPDRGSYNEQFF | TGTGCCAGCAGCCCGGACAGGGGCTCCTACAATGAGCAGTTCTTC
TRBD1 | NA | TRBJ2-7 | TRBV25-1 | CASSEDRGSYEQYF | TGTGCCAGCAGTGAAGACAGGGGCTCCTACGAGCAGTACTTC
TRBD1 | NA | TRBJ1-2 | TRBV6-5 | CASSYEYRGDYGYTF | TGTGCCAGCAGTTACGAGTACAGGGGTGACTATGGCTACACCTTC
TRBD1 | NA | TRBJ1-1 | TRBV9 | CASSSRDRFVVTEAFF | TGTGCCAGCAGCTCCCGGGACAGGTTCGTCGTCACTGAAGCTTTCTTT
NA | NA | TRBJ2-7 | TRBV27 | CASSFKAAYEQYF | TGTGCCAGCAGTTTCAAGGCGGCCTACGAGCAGTACTTC
NA | NA | TRBJ2-7 | TRBV2 | CASKGRVHEQYF | TGTGCCAGCAAGGGAAGGGTTCACGAGCAGTACTTC
NA | NA | TRBJ1-2 | TRBV5-1 | CASSMTAGNYGYTF | TGCGCCAGCAGCATGACAGCTGGCAACTATGGCTACACCTTC
NA | NA | TRBJ1-6 | TRBV27 | CASSLEGLDSPLHF | TGTGCCAGCAGTTTAGAGGGTCTGGATTCACCCCTCCACTTT
NA | few | TRBJ2-2 | TRBV2 | CASGGILAGELFF | TGTGCCAGTGGGGGAATACTAGCCGGGGAGCTGTTTTTT
NA | NA | TRBJ2-2 | TRBV2 | CASSAGEDTGELFF | TGTGCCAGCAGTGCGGGGGAAGACACCGGGGAGCTGTTTTTT
NA | few | TRBJ2-7 | TRBV12-3/TRBV12-4 | CASSPPGGRYEQYF | TGTGCCAGCAGCCCCCCCGGCGGGCGCTACGAGCAGTACTTC
TRBD1 | few | TRBJ1-5 | TRBV6-5 | CASSQKGAGQPQHF | TGTGCCAGCAGCCAGAAGGGGGCTGGACAGCCCCAGCATTTT
NA | NA | TRBJ1-6 | TRBV19 | CASRNREWDSPLHF | TGTGCCAGTAGGAACAGGGAGTGGGATTCACCCCTCCACTTT
NA | NA | TRBJ2-1 | TRBV4-1 | CASSQDRTPYNEQFF | TGCGCCAGCAGCCAAGACAGGACACCATACAATGAGCAGTTCTTC
TRBD1 | few | TRBJ2-7 | TRBV7-9 | CASSSRTGIEQYF | TGTGCCAGCAGCTCGCGGACAGGGATCGAGCAGTACTTC
NA | NA | TRBJ1-1 | TRBV7-5 | CISVPEAQGGYTEAFF | NA
NA | NA | TRBJ1-2 | TRBV18 | CASSPPSIGRGGYTF | TGTGCCAGCTCACCACCGAGTATAGGGAGAGGAGGCTACACCTTC